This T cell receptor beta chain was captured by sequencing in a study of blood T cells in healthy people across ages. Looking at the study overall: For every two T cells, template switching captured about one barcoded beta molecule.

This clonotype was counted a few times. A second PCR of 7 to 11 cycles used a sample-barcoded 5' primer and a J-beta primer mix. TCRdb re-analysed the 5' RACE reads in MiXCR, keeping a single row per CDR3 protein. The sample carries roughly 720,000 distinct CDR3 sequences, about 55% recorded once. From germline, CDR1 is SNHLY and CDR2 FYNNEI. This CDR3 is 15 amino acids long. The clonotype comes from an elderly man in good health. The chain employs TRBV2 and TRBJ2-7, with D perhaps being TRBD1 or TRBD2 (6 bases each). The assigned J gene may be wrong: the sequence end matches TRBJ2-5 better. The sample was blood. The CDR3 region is CASSEALGGVETQYF. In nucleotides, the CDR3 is TGTGCCAGCAGTGAGGCTCTGGGGGGCGTGGAGACCCAGTACTTC.